One and the same sample provided the 23 T cell receptor beta chains below, sequenced in a study of blood T cell repertoires in COVID-19. Data came from immunoSEQ multiplex PCR; TCRdb stores just in-frame clones and leaves some out. The data contain more than 50,000 clones, around 79% of them singletons. The sample was peripheral blood. Receptors originate from a man aged 65 to 79 with active or convalescent COVID-19.

The J gene is TRBJ1-5, the V gene TRBV18; 9 nucleotides agree with TRBD1. Germline V lookup: CDR1 KGHSH, CDR2 LQKENI. V gave up 1 base and J gave up 4 bases; unmatched junction bases: 5. This CDR3 has 16 amino acids. As DNA, the CDR3 is TGTGCCAGCTCACCACTTGGGACAGGGAAGAATCAGCCCCAGCATTTT. This encodes CASSPLGTGKNQPQHF.

J is TRBJ1-6 and V is TRBV7-2, with D hard to call. The germline V gene has CDR1 SGHTA and CDR2 FQGNSA. V shed 1 base and J shed 1 base, with 14 bases lying between them. CDR3 length: 18 residues. The DNA of the CDR3 is TGTGCCAGCAGCTTAGGCGTGTCAGACGGGTCCTATAATTCACCCCTCCACTTT. Translating gives CASSLGVSDGSYNSPLHF.

CDR3 residues: CAVSNRQETQYF. CDR3 DNA: TGTGCCGTGTCTAATCGGCAAGAGACCCAGTACTTC. J is TRBJ2-5 and V is TRBV28; D is unclear. Germline V gene lookup returns CDR1 MDHEN and CDR2 SYDVKM. The CDR3 has 12 amino acids. V lost 11 bases and J lost 2, with 12 bases in between.

This chain's CDR3 is CASSYASNEKLFF. The CDR3 nucleotides are TGTGCCAGCAGTTACGCTAGTAATGAAAAACTGTTTTTT. The J gene is TRBJ1-4, the V gene TRBV6-5; D not resolved. CDR1 MNHEY and CDR2 SVGAGI come from the germline V gene. The CDR3 extends over 13 amino acids. V was cut by 2 bases and J by 4 bases, with 5 bases left in between.

V and J are TRBV7-6 and TRBJ2-6; 7 nucleotides line up with TRBD1. This CDR3 comprises 16 residues. V trimming: 10 bases; J trimming: 3 bases; junction bases outside the gene matches: 12. Germline V gene lookup returns CDR1 SGHVS and CDR2 FNYEAQ. The chain's CDR3 is CAISQPRGYGANVLTF. CDR3 DNA sequence: TGTGCCATCTCTCAGCCCAGGGGGTATGGGGCCAACGTCCTGACTTTC.

The CDR3 coding sequence is TGTGCCAGCAGCCAAGATCGAAGGGATACAGGGGCTCATCTCCTAGCCAAAAACATTCAGTACTTC. Its translation: CASSQDRRDTGAHLLAKNIQYF. The chain recombines TRBV3-1 (or the pseudogene TRBV3-2) with TRBJ2-4; 7 bases match TRBD1. Germline V lookup: CDR1 LGHDT, CDR2 YNNKEL (reference sequence). The junction had 20 bases not matched to a gene; V was cut back by 0 bases and J by 0 bases. The CDR3 covers 22 residues.

This sequence joins TRBV24-1 and TRBJ2-3; D not resolved. V dropped 1 base and J dropped 2 bases, with 9 bases sitting between them. Germline-derived CDR1 and CDR2 are KGHDR and SFDVKD. The CDR3 loop spans 15 amino acids. In DNA form, the CDR3 reads TGTGCCACCAGTGATTTAGACGGAGCCACAGATACGCAGTATTTT. Amino acid sequence: CATSDLDGATDTQYF.

The chain employs TRBV7-2 and TRBJ2-7; D ambiguous. The CDR3 spans 11 residues. Germline V gene sequence: CDR1 SGHTA, CDR2 FQGNSA. V lost 3 bases, J lost 2 bases, and 2 bases lay in between. CDR3 sequence reads: CASSFTYEQYF. CDR3 nucleotides: TGTGCCAGCAGCTTCACCTACGAGCAGTACTTC.

The chain has TRBV7-2 and TRBJ1-5, with D perhaps TRBD1 (6 bases). This CDR3 has 15 amino acids. Germline CDR1 SGHTA, CDR2 FQGNSA. Trimming pared 1 base from V and 6 bases from J, leaving 13 bases between. The CDR3 nucleotides are TGTGCCAGCAGCTTAGGGACAGCTAGGAGTCAGCCCCAGCATTTT. This translates into CASSLGTARSQPQHF.

This sequence joins TRBV19 and TRBJ1-1; a weak D match, TRBD1 (5 bases). This CDR3 contains 14 residues. V dropped 5 bases and J dropped 0 bases, with 10 bases sitting between them. In germline, CDR1 is LNHDA, CDR2 SQIVND (reference sequence). This chain's CDR3 is CASSSTGLNTEAFF. CDR3 nucleotide sequence: TGTGCCAGTAGTTCCACAGGATTGAACACTGAAGCTTTCTTT.

The rearrangement links TRBV5-3 to TRBJ2-3, with 12 bases identical to TRBD2. TRBV5-3 is annotated as an ORF whose role is uncertain. V dropped 0 bases and J dropped 7; count of bases not matched to a gene: 0. There are 14 residues in the CDR3. The CDR3 sequence is CARSLGTSGNTQYF. CDR3 nucleotides: TGTGCCAGAAGCTTGGGGACTAGCGGGAATACGCAGTATTTT.

The J gene is TRBJ1-2, the V gene TRBV15; D not resolved. Trimming pared 1 base from V and 5 bases from J, leaving 14 bases between. This CDR3 spans 15 amino acids. Per germline, CDR1 LNHNV and CDR2 YYDKDF (reference sequence). CDR3 sequence: CATSRAHPGPYGYTF. In nucleotides, the CDR3 is TGTGCCACCAGCAGAGCCCACCCGGGTCCTTATGGCTACACCTTC. Drawing the rest from reference TRBV15 and TRBJ1-2, the complete variable domain is DAMVIQNPRYQVTQFGKPVTLSCSQTLNHNVMYWYQQKSSQAPKLLFHYYDKDFNNEADTPDNFQSRRPNTSFCFLDIRSPGLGDTAMYLCATSRAHPGPYGYTFGSGTRLTVV.

V gene TRBV29-1 combines with J gene TRBJ2-7, with 9 bases identical to TRBD1. Per the germline V gene, CDR1 is SQVTM and CDR2 is ANQGSEA. V lost 3 bases to trimming and J lost 4 bases; unmatched junction nucleotides: 4. This CDR3 is 13 amino acids long. The CDR3 reads CSVEGTGLYEQYF. Written as DNA, the CDR3 is TGCAGCGTTGAGGGGACAGGGTTATACGAGCAGTACTTC.

This clone occurred once. The chain combines TRBV9 with TRBJ2-1; no clear D. Deletions cut 3 bases from V and 0 bases from J, with 19 bases between. The CDR3 runs 18 residues. Germline CDR1 is SGDLS and CDR2 is YYNGEE. CDR3 nucleotide sequence: TGTGCCAGCAGCGGGAGCTATCTTACTCCCGACTCCTACAATGAGCAGTTCTTC. This gives the protein CASSGSYLTPDSYNEQFF.

The chain carries TRBV7-3 and TRBJ1-2, with a tentative D call TRBD1 (5 bases). Germline values: CDR1 SGHTA, CDR2 FQGTGA. This CDR3 comprises 12 residues. V shed 0 bases and J shed 7 bases, with 6 bases lying between them. Here the CDR3 DNA reads TGTGCCAGCAGCTTAACAGGGGTTGGCTACACCTTC. Translated: CASSLTGVGYTF.

The chain has TRBV10-3 and TRBJ2-3; TRBD2 matches 16 bases. V dropped 4 bases and J dropped 6; count of bases not matched to a gene: 10. This CDR3 has 18 residues. Germline CDR1 is ENHRY and CDR2 is SYGVKD. The CDR3 reads CAISAFGTSGRAGDTQYF. CDR3 nucleotide sequence: TGTGCCATCAGTGCGTTTGGGACTAGCGGGAGGGCCGGGGATACGCAGTATTTT.

The chain links TRBV5-5 to TRBJ1-4; D is uncertain. Germline CDR1 and CDR2: SGHKS and YYEKEE (reference sequence). Trimming took 3 bases from V and 4 from J, leaving 13 bases between them. The CDR3 is 15 residues long. DNA of the CDR3: TGTGCCAGCAGCTCCCAGGCGGGTGATAATGAAAAACTGTTTTTT. Amino acids: CASSSQAGDNEKLFF.

J is TRBJ2-7 and V is TRBV5-1, with 10 bases aligning to TRBD1. The ends lost 6 bases at V and 3 bases at J; junction bases unmatched: 9. The CDR3 loop spans 15 amino acids. Germline CDR1 reads SGHRS; CDR2 reads YFSETQ. CDR3 in amino acids: CASTQMGQGFYEQYF. The DNA of the CDR3 is TGCGCCAGCACCCAGATGGGACAGGGGTTCTACGAGCAGTACTTC.

The rearrangement uses TRBV29-1 and TRBJ2-7; possibly TRBD1 for D (5 bases). The germline V gene encodes CDR1 SQVTM and CDR2 ANQGSEA. V was shortened by 5 bases and J by 5 bases, with 10 bases between the two germline ends. The CDR3 consists of 11 residues. CDR3 sequence (DNA): TGCAGCGTTTTGAAGGGGAACGAGCAGTACTTC. This codes for CSVLKGNEQYF.

The chain recombines TRBV29-1 with TRBJ1-2; 8 bases line up with TRBD1. The germline V gene encodes CDR1 SQVTM and CDR2 ANQGSEA. J gave up 4 bases and V 0 bases, and 4 bases lay outside the gene matches. This CDR3 contains 14 residues. The CDR3 region is CSVEDGQGVYGYTF. CDR3 bases: TGCAGCGTTGAAGATGGACAGGGTGTCTATGGCTACACCTTC.

The chain uses TRBV28 and TRBJ1-1; D call uncertain. This CDR3 is 15 amino acids long. Germline CDR1 reads MDHEN; CDR2 reads SYDVKM. V dropped 4 bases and J dropped 10 bases, with 22 bases sitting between them. The CDR3 sequence: CASSYYQGGPTGAFF. Here the CDR3 DNA reads TGTGCCAGCAGTTATTACCAAGGAGGTCCTACGGGAGCTTTCTTT.

This clone was found a few times. This chain links TRBV2 with TRBJ2-4; D is uncertain. Germline CDR1 and CDR2: SNHLY and FYNNEI. CDR3 length equals 16 residues. Trimming stripped 4 bases from V and 0 bases from J, with 13 bases between. The CDR3 DNA sequence: TGTGCCAGCAGTGCCCAGCGAACTCTAGCCAAAAACATTCAGTACTTC. Translated: CASSAQRTLAKNIQYF.

The CDR3 reads CATSDPGTGNEKLFF. The CDR3, as DNA: TGTGCCACCAGTGACCCCGGGACAGGGAATGAAAAACTGTTTTTT. V and J are TRBV24-1 and TRBJ1-4, with 9 bases lining up with TRBD1. The CDR3 spans 15 residues. Germline trimming cut 4 bases from V and 5 bases from J; bases unmatched to any gene: 4. Germline V gene sequence: CDR1 KGHDR, CDR2 SFDVKD.